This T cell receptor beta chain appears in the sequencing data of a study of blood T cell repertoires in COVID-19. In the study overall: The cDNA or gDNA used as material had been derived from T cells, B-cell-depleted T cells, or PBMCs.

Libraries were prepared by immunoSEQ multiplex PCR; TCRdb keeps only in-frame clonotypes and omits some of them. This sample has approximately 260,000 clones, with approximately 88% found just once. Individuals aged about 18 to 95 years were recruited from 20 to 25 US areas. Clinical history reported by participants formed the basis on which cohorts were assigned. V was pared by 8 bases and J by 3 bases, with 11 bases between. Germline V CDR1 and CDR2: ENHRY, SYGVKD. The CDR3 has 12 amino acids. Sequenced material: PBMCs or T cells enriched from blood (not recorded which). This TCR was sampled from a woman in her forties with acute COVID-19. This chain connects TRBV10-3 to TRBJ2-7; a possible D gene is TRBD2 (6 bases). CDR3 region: CAIAAGSYEQYF. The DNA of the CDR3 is TGTGCCATCGCCGCGGGAAGCTACGAGCAGTACTTC.